What follows describes a single T cell receptor beta chain. This clonotype has more than one count but fewer than ten. Its binding antigen is unknown. Per-base quality was not reported, and no clone a single base away is much larger than it. The sample originates from a study of identical twins (dated by TCRdb to the mid-2010s). Study-wide context: To test whether fetal clonotypes persist, this study deep-sequenced TCR alpha and beta repertoires from monozygotic twins, from unrelated adults of various ages, and from cord blood. To rule out contamination, replicate twin experiments were performed at different times with different library preparation protocols. The full study reports these points: Because the same donors could not be followed over many years, the conclusions depended on cross-sectional statistical analysis. Fewer insertions were carried by abundant cord blood beta clonotypes; a weaker similar trend was observed in young adult naive repertoires, while no such trend was observed in memory repertoires. In monozygotic twins, out-of-frame TCR alpha sharing was systematically underestimated by recombination models, although the models agreed with sharing between unrelated individuals. The excess sharing between twins in beta out-of-frame sequences was weaker because fewer shared sequences reduced the signal-to-noise ratio. Zero-insertion analyses could be partly confounded by invariant T cells such as MAIT and iNKT, although diverse VJ usage argued against such confounding for most clonotypes. Out-of-frame TCR alpha sequences shared between twins showed an excess of low generation-probability sequences compared with coincidental sharing between unrelated individuals.

Cut back by 5 bases and 6 bases, the V and J ends lie 13 bases apart. The CDR3, cysteine through phenylalanine, is 13 amino acids long. Of all the DNA, just the CDR3 is kept, 39 bases in frame from base 1. CDR1 SGHVS and CDR2 FQNEAQ are derived from the germline V gene. All donors were healthy Caucasians. Three pairs of female monozygotic twins, all aged roughly 18 to 29 years, were included in the twin cohort. The RNA used for TCR libraries was isolated from peripheral blood mononuclear cells. Receptor libraries were prepared by 5' RACE. Instrument used: Illumina HiSeq 2000. Template switching introduced a universal primer binding site; the final cDNA contained a unique molecular identifier, enabling accurate counting of TCR cDNA molecules. Specific primers in the conserved constant-segment region were used to synthesize first-strand cDNA for the TCR alpha and beta chains. To control for contamination, each cDNA library was double barcoded with a SMART-Mk sample barcode plus Illumina barcodes. TruSeq adapter sequences, together with Illumina sample barcodes, were added in two successive PCR steps. The TCR alpha and beta cDNA libraries were sequenced on the Illumina HiSeq platform using custom primers. The authors processed their data as follows. Unique molecular identifiers were extracted from raw reads with MiGEC, and CDR3 positions were determined with MiXCR. For each individual, recombination models were inferred using an EM algorithm with the repgenHMM and IGoR tools. The analysis of shared clonotypes was done with the tcR package in R, with sharing normalized by the product of cloneset sizes. Out-of-frame nonproductive sequences were analyzed to study raw recombination free of thymic and clonal selection effects. In-frame beta chains were kept once TCRdb had trimmed the public reads at Q25 with fastp and called clones with MiXCR. Records with the same CDR3 protein are collapsed into one entry carrying the most frequent genes and DNA. These V and J calls originate from TCRdb's pipeline instead of the authors' own analysis. The sample table contains some 730,000 distinct CDR3 sequences; only one count was recorded for over 15% of them. The ten biggest clones cover around 12% of the sample.

The sample also formed part of further work on T cells expressing NK-cell markers. Per that second paper: Three sorted T-cell subsets (CD3+CD56+NKG2C+, CD3+CD56+NKG2C- and CD3+CD56-NKG2C+) from 8 or 9 donors had their TCR beta-chain repertoires profiled. Among the eight sequenced donors, seven were HCMV-seropositive and one was HCMV-seronegative. To restrict sorting to alphabetaTCR-expressing T cells, an anti-gammadeltaTCR antibody was added in several experiments. In more than 5 donors, the dominant CD3+CD56+NKG2C+ clonotypes were found to rank among the top 10 CD8+ clonotypes and to make up about 1.0-7.5% of CD8+ T cells. Those dominant clonotypes were again the most abundant among CD3+CD56-NKG2C+ cells in a few donors, at 28.3-60.1%. Whether the expanded NKG2C-expressing T cell clones were specific for HCMV antigens was left unclear. The eight sequenced donors were randomly selected healthy volunteers, three men and five women. A commercial ELISA kit detecting HCMV-specific IgG in serum was used to determine HCMV serostatus. For more than five donors, bulk peripheral blood T-cell repertoires were also sequenced from unsorted PBMC. Reads were demultiplexed and grouped by UMI with MIGEC, and clonotypes were assembled and quantified with MiTCR. To remove erroneous sequences, TCR cDNA sequences were retained only when supported by two or more reads. Downstream repertoire analysis used the tcR package, and clonotypes were matched across fractions by CDR3 nucleotide sequence plus V segment. VDJmatch was used to annotate antigen specificity against VDJdb, with one amino acid substitution in CDR3 permitted.

The V gene is TRBV7-8 and the J gene is TRBJ1-1; the D gene is not confidently resolved. Sample: PBMCs. The receptor was derived from a woman aged 18-29 years in good health. The CDR3 has the sequence CASSPFGRSEAFF. The DNA sequence reads TGTGCCAGCAGCCCCTTTGGACGCTCTGAAGCTTTCTTT.